This T cell receptor beta chain comes out of a study of OX40 agonist ivuxolimab in advanced cancers. Overall study: A mean age of 60 years, range about 23 to 80, was recorded, and roughly 80% were male. A history of anti-PD-1, anti-PD-L1 or anti-CTLA-4 therapy was acceptable, and 40% to 45% had some.

Findings and limits, study-wide: Clones of CD4+ and CD8+ blood T cells grew by week 6 at doses of 0.1 to 3.0 mg/kg.

On this clone: As yet, its antigen is unknown. Germline is not matched at one junction end, which may reflect a read error.

CDR3 length: 13 residues. Germline V gives CDR1 SNHLY, CDR2 FYNNEI. Sampling times: baseline, cycle 4 day 1, cycle 7 day 1. Repertoires were generated with immunoSEQ multiplex PCR, while TCRdb's copy carries only in-frame clones and drops some. The sample has about 63,000 clones; roughly nine tenths are singletons. This specimen consisted of CD4+ or CD8+ T cells sorted from blood, obtained in a trial of the OX40 agonist ivuxolimab. The rearrangement joins TRBV2 to TRBJ1-1; no reliable D call. This sequence originates from an adult with an advanced solid tumor such as melanoma, head and neck, liver or kidney cancer. This CDR3 reads CASNNGVKTEAFF. The CDR3 region has the DNA TGTGCCAGCAATAACGGAGTGAAGACTGAAGCTTTCTTT.